This TCR beta chain was sequenced for a study of control samples from healthy donors and cancer patients. Assay: immunoSEQ multiplex PCR; the TCRdb copy retains only in-frame clones and omits some. The sample has about 270,000 clones; roughly four fifths are singletons. Sequencing used PBMCs. This clonotype originated in a woman aged 55-75 years with lung cancer.

CDR3 in amino acids: CASSLKRAGYEQYF. DNA for the CDR3: TGTGCCAGCAGTTTAAAGAGAGCGGGCTACGAGCAGTACTTC. The chain couples TRBV27 to TRBJ2-7; perhaps TRBD2 as D (6 bases). There are 14 residues in the CDR3. Trimming shortened V by 2 bases and J by 3 bases, and 11 bases separated the two germline ends. The germline CDR1 and CDR2 sequences are MNHEY and SMNVEV (reference sequence).